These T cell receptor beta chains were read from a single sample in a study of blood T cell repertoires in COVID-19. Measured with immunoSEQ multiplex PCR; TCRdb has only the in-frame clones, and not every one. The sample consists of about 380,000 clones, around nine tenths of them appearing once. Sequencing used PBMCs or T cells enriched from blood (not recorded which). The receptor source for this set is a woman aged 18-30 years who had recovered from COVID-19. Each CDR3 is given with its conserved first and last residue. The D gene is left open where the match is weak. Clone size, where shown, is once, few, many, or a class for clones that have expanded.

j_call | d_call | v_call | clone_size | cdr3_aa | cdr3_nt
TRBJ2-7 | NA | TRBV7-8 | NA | CASSPRAYEQYF | TGTGCCAGCAGCCCAAGAGCCTACGAGCAGTACTTC
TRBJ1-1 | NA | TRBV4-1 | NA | CASSQEGAPSRNTEAFF | TGCGCCAGCAGCCAAGAGGGGGCCCCCTCACGGAACACTGAAGCTTTCTTT
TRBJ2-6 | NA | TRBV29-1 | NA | CSVEGTQGTGANVLTF | TGCAGCGTTGAAGGGACACAGGGAACTGGGGCCAACGTCCTGACTTTC
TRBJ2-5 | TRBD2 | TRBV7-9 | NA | CASSFLAAAGEETQYF | TGTGCCAGCAGCTTTCTAGCGGCGGCCGGGGAAGAGACCCAGTACTTC
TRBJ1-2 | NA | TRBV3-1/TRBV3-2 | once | CASSQDRLYGYTF | TGTGCCAGCAGCCAAGACAGGCTCTATGGCTACACCTTC
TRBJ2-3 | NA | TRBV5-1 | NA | CASSLDTSTDTQYF | TGCGCCAGCAGCTTGGACACCAGCACAGATACGCAGTATTTT
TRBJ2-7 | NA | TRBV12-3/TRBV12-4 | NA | CASSPPGSYEQYF | TGTGCCAGCAGCCCACCAGGTAGTTACGAGCAGTACTTC
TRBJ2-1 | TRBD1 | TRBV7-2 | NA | CASSVRGTGVPNEQFF | TGTGCCAGCAGTGTGCGAGGGACAGGGGTCCCCAATGAGCAGTTCTTC
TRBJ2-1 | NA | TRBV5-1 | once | CASSGVNTGVSYNEQFF | TGCGCCAGCAGCGGAGTCAACACGGGGGTGTCGTACAATGAGCAGTTCTTC
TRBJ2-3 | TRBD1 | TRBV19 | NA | CATSPHGQGMADTQYF | TGTGCCACCTCACCACACGGACAGGGGATGGCAGATACGCAGTATTTT
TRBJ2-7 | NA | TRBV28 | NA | CASSSKDSRRSLGYEQYF | TGTGCCAGCAGTTCCAAGGACAGCCGCAGGAGTTTAGGCTACGAGCAGTACTTC
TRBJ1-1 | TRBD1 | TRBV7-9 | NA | CASSPFSGQGAYTEAFF | TGTGCCAGCAGCCCCTTTTCGGGGCAGGGGGCGTACACTGAAGCTTTCTTT
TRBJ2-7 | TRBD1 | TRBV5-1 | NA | CASSPGQGENEQYF | TGCGCCAGCAGCCCAGGACAGGGGGAAAACGAGCAGTACTTC
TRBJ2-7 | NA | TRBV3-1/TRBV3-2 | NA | CASSLTTGPEGYEQYF | TGTGCCAGCAGCCTAACCACGGGTCCGGAGGGCTACGAGCAGTACTTC
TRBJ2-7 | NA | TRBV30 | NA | CAWSAPFLGYEQYF | TGTGCCTGGAGTGCCCCCTTTCTAGGATACGAGCAGTACTTC
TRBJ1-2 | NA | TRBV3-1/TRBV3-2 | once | CASSSGVGGYGYTF | TGTGCCAGCAGCTCCGGGGTTGGAGGCTATGGCTACACCTTC
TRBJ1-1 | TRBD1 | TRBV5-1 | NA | CASSTLTGLGTEAFF | TGCGCCAGCAGCACCCTGACAGGGCTGGGCACTGAAGCTTTCTTT
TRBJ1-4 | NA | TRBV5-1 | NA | CASSLKGVAGPVLDEKLFF | TGCGCCAGCAGCTTGAAGGGGGTGGCTGGTCCGGTCCTAGATGAAAAACTGTTTTTT
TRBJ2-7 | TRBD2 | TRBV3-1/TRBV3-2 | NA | CASSQDPSGGAYEQYF | TGTGCCAGCAGCCAAGATCCCAGCGGGGGGGCCTACGAGCAGTACTTC
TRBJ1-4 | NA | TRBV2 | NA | CASSDQTEPTNEKLFF | TGTGCCAGCAGTGACCAAACGGAGCCAACTAATGAAAAACTGTTTTTT
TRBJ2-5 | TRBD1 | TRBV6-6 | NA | CASSYVGTESQETQYF | TGTGCCAGCAGTTACGTAGGGACAGAAAGCCAAGAGACCCAGTACTTC
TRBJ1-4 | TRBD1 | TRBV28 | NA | CASSGDSSNEKLFF | TGTGCCAGCAGTGGGGACAGCTCTAATGAAAAACTGTTTTTT
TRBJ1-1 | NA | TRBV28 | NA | CASNSGGGNTEAFF | TGTGCCAGCAACTCCGGGGGGGGGAACACTGAAGCTTTCTTT
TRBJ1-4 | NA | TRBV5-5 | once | CASSQTGNFNEKLFF | TGTGCCAGCAGCCAGACAGGAAACTTTAATGAAAAACTGTTTTTT